The rows below give T cell receptor beta chains drawn from one sample of a study of shared clonotypes between healthy human individuals. Only in-frame clones appear in the TCRdb table, and some are missing; sequencing was by immunoSEQ multiplex PCR. The sample carries some 2,500,000 clones, approximately 93% recorded once. Material: naive CD4+ T cells from PBMCs. These receptors were obtained from a young man in good health. Some clones in this sample may be carry-over from other donors' samples. Each CDR3 is given with its conserved first and last residue.

V | CDR3
TRBV6-1 | CASSVPDTQYF
TRBV5-4 | CASSLAAGGTQYF
TRBV5-6 | CASSLVGLAQAGTQYF
TRBV2 | CASSREGAANTGELFF
TRBV28 | CASSLWVPPEAFF
TRBV2 | CASSPQGTEAFF
TRBV7-9 | CASSSNNDRGDTEAFF
TRBV10-3 | CASSAGTNSGNTIYF
TRBV12-2 | CASRLWLVFLARDEQYF
TRBV5-1 | CASSLAGISPLHF
TRBV7-8 | CASSILIRAGAFF
TRBV19 | CASCQEGLAGGPPSYNEQFF
TRBV28 | CASSRPGLSHEQYF
TRBV4-3 | CASSQVGQRNEKLFF
TRBV6-5 | CASSDRGGRNQPQHF
TRBV7-9 | CASTLGRDTGELFF
TRBV28 | CASRLAQGATEAFF
TRBV6-1 | CASSELQGNQPQHF
TRBV27 | CASRGPVKGYTF
TRBV10-3 | CAISESPGQGAYEQYF
TRBV7-8 | CASSVIRTANTEAFF
TRBV29-1 | CSVAGSWREGLANYGYTF
TRBV7-9 | CASSLEGEGQPQHF
TRBV6-6 | CASSTGPPTEAFF
TRBV28 | CASTLSAQPQHF